Listed below are T cell receptor beta chains from one sample, sequenced in a study of beta chain features in type 1 diabetes. Assay: immunoSEQ multiplex PCR; the TCRdb copy retains only in-frame clones and omits some. In the table there are about 220,000 clones, about 11% of which are singletons. The sample taken for sequencing was central memory CD4+ T cells from blood. These receptors all stem from a man younger than 35 in good health. The CDR3 runs from the conserved cysteine through the conserved F or W. Each record gives: clone size, CDR3 length, J gene, D gene, V gene, CDR3 protein, CDR3 DNA. D genes are given only for firm matches. The listing skips clone size in some rows; elsewhere it reads once, few, many or a size class.

size: few
length: 14
J: TRBJ2-5
D: TRBD2
V: TRBV2
CDR3: CASSGLAGGETQYF
DNA: TGTGCCAGCAGCGGTCTAGCGGGAGGAGAGACCCAGTACTTC

size: -
length: 14
J: TRBJ1-4
D: TRBD1
V: TRBV28
CDR3: CASSSRTGDEKLFF
DNA: TGTGCCAGCAGTTCGAGGACAGGGGATGAAAAACTGTTTTTT

size: few
length: 16
J: TRBJ2-7
D: TRBD2
V: TRBV30
CDR3: CAWMVVRAGSYYEQYF
DNA: TGTGCCTGGATGGTGGTAAGAGCGGGGAGCTACTACGAGCAGTACTTC

size: -
length: 12
J: TRBJ2-7
D: TRBD1
V: TRBV29-1
CDR3: CSVGTGQYEQYF
DNA: TGCAGCGTGGGGACAGGGCAGTACGAGCAGTACTTC

size: -
length: 14
J: TRBJ2-7
D: -
V: TRBV7-3
CDR3: CASSLDPKSYEQYF
DNA: TGTGCCAGCAGCTTAGACCCGAAGTCTTACGAGCAGTACTTC

size: -
length: 15
J: TRBJ2-2
D: -
V: TRBV5-1
CDR3: CASSSPGQNTGELFF
DNA: TGCGCCAGCAGCTCCCCGGGACAGAACACCGGGGAGCTGTTTTTT

size: -
length: 14
J: TRBJ2-7
D: -
V: TRBV28
CDR3: CASSLSQRALEQYF
DNA: TGTGCCAGCAGTTTAAGTCAGCGGGCCCTCGAGCAGTACTTC

size: few
length: 16
J: TRBJ2-5
D: -
V: TRBV30
CDR3: CAWSAGRGWGQETQYF
DNA: TGTGCCTGGAGTGCCGGTCGGGGTTGGGGCCAAGAGACCCAGTACTTC

size: -
length: 14
J: TRBJ2-7
D: TRBD2
V: TRBV5-1
CDR3: CASSLTSGGYEQYF
DNA: TGCGCCAGCAGCCTGACTAGCGGAGGTTACGAGCAGTACTTC

size: -
length: 13
J: TRBJ1-2
D: -
V: TRBV18
CDR3: CASSPDHNYGYTF
DNA: TGTGCCAGCTCACCCGACCATAACTATGGCTACACCTTC

size: few
length: 15
J: TRBJ2-2
D: -
V: TRBV5-1
CDR3: CASSLKQGGDGELFF
DNA: TGCGCCAGCAGCTTGAAACAGGGTGGGGACGGGGAGCTGTTTTTT

size: few
length: 12
J: TRBJ2-2
D: -
V: TRBV2
CDR3: CASSGNTGELFF
DNA: TGTGCCAGCAGTGGGAATACCGGGGAGCTGTTTTTT

size: few
length: 14
J: TRBJ1-3
D: -
V: TRBV14
CDR3: CASSQSGGGNTIYF
DNA: TGTGCCAGCAGCCAAAGTGGTGGTGGAAACACCATATATTTT

size: -
length: 14
J: TRBJ2-3
D: -
V: TRBV5-1
CDR3: CASSFNDYTDTQYF
DNA: TGCGCCAGCAGCTTTAATGACTACACAGATACGCAGTATTTT

size: few
length: 13
J: TRBJ2-5
D: -
V: TRBV6-5
CDR3: CASALSFGETQYF
DNA: TGTGCCAGCGCCCTCAGTTTTGGCGAGACCCAGTACTTC

size: few
length: 16
J: TRBJ2-1
D: -
V: TRBV21-1
CDR3: CASSKGGRLSWDEQFF
DNA: TGTGCCAGCAGCAAAGGGGGAAGGCTATCTTGGGATGAGCAGTTCTTC

size: once
length: 18
J: TRBJ1-5
D: TRBD1
V: TRBV2
CDR3: CASSLGGRGTYSNQPQHF
DNA: TGTGCCAGCTCCCTAGGGGGCAGGGGAACCTATAGCAATCAGCCCCAGCATTTT

size: few
length: 17
J: TRBJ2-7
D: TRBD1
V: TRBV5-1
CDR3: CASSPGPRQGWPYEQYF
DNA: TGCGCCAGCAGCCCCGGACCCAGACAGGGGTGGCCCTACGAGCAGTACTTC

size: few
length: 14
J: TRBJ2-7
D: -
V: TRBV25-1
CDR3: CASSESGPGYEQYF
DNA: TGTGCCAGCAGTGAATCCGGGCCCGGCTACGAGCAGTACTTC

size: -
length: 16
J: TRBJ1-2
D: TRBD1
V: TRBV28
CDR3: CASSLLPRTGNYGYTF
DNA: TGTGCCAGCAGTTTACTCCCACGGACAGGGAACTATGGCTACACCTTC

size: -
length: 14
J: TRBJ2-5
D: -
V: TRBV30
CDR3: CAWSVPQGVETQYF
DNA: TGTGCCTGGAGTGTTCCGCAAGGGGTAGAGACCCAGTACTTC

size: -
length: 15
J: TRBJ2-7
D: TRBD1
V: TRBV18
CDR3: CASSLGTGVVYEQYF
DNA: TGTGCCAGCTCACTGGGGACAGGGGTCGTCTACGAGCAGTACTTC